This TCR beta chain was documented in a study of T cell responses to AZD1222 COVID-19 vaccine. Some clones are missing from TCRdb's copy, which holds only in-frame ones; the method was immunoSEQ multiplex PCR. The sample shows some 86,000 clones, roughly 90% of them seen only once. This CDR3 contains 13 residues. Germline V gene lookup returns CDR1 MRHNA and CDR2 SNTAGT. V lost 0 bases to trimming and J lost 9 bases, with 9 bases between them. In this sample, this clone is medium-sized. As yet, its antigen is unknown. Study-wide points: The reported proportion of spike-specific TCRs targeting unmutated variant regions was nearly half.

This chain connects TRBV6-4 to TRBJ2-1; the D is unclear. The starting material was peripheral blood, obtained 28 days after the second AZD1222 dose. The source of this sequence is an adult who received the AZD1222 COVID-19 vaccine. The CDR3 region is CASSDSSSSEQFF. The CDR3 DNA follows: TGTGCCAGCAGTGACTCAAGCTCTAGTGAGCAGTTCTTC.